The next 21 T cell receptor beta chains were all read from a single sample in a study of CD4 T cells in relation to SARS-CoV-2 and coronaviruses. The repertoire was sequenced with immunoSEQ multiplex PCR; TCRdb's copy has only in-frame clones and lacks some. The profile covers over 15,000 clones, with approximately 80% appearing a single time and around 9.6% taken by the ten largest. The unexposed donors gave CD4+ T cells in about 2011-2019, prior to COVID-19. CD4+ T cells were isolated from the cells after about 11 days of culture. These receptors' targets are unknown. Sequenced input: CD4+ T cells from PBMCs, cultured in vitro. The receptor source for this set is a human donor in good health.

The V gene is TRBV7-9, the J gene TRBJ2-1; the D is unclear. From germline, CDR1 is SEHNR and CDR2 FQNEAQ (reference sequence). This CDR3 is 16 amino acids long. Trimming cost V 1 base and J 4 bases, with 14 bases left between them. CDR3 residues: CASSLVFVSTYNEQFF. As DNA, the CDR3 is TGTGCCAGCAGCTTAGTTTTTGTCTCGACTTACAATGAGCAGTTCTTC.

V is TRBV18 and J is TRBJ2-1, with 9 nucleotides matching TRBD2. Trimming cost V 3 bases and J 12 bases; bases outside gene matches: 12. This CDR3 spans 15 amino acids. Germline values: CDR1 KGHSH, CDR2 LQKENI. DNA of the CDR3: TGTGCCAGCTCACCCCTTGAGACTAGCGGAATTACGCAGTTCTTC. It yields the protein CASSPLETSGITQFF. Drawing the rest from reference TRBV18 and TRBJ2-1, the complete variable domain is NAGVMQNPRHLVRRRGQEARLRCSPMKGHSHVYWYRQLPEEGLKFMVYLQKENIIDESGMPKERFSAEFPKEGPSILRIQQVVRGDSAAYFCASSPLETSGITQFFGPGTRLTVL.

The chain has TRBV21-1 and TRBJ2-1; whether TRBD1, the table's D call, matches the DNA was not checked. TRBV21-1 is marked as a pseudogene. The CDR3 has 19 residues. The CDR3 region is CASSKFARRQGRAYNEQFF. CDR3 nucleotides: TGTGCCAGCAGCAAATTTGCCCGAAGACAGGGGCGCGCATACAATGAGCAGTTCTTC.

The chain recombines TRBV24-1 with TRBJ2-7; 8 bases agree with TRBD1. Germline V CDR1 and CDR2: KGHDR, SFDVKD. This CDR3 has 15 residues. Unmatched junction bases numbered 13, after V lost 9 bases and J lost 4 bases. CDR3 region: CATQSTGTGDYEQYF. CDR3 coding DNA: TGTGCCACCCAAAGCACCGGGACAGGTGATTACGAGCAGTACTTC.

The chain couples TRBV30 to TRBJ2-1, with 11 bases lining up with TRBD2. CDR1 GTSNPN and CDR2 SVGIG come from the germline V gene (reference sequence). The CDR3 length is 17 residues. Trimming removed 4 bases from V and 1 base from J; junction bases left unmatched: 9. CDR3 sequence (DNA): TGTGCCTGGAAGGCCAGGGGACTAGCGGAGTCCTACAATGAGCAGTTCTTC. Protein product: CAWKARGLAESYNEQFF.

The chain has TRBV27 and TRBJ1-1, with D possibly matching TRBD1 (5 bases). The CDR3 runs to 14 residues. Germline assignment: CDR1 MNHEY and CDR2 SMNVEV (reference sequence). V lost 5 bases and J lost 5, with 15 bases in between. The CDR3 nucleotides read TGTGCCAGCAGTCCACTGGCAGGGAAGACTGAAGCTTTCTTT. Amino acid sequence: CASSPLAGKTEAFF.

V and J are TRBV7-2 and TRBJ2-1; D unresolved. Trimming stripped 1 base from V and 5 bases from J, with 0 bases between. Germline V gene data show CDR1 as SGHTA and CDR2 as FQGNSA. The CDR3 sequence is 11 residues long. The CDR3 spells CASSLDNEQFF. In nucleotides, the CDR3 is TGTGCCAGCAGCTTAGACAATGAGCAGTTCTTC.

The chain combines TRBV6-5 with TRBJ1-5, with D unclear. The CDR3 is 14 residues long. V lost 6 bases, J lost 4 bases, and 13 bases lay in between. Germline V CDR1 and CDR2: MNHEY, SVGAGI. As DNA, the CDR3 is TGTGCCAGCAGGAACGGGGTACGGAATCAGCCCCAGCATTTT. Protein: CASRNGVRNQPQHF.

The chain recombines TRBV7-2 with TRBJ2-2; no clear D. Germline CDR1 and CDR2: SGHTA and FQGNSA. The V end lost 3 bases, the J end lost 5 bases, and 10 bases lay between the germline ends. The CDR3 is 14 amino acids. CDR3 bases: TGTGCCAGCAGCTTTCAATTACTTACCGGGGAGCTGTTTTTT. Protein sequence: CASSFQLLTGELFF. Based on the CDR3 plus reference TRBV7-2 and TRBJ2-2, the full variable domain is GAGVSQSPSNKVTEKGKDVELRCDPISGHTALYWYRQSLGQGLEFLIYFQGNSAPDKSGLPSDRFSAERTGGSVSTLTIQRTQQEDSAVYLCASSFQLLTGELFFGEGSRLTVL.

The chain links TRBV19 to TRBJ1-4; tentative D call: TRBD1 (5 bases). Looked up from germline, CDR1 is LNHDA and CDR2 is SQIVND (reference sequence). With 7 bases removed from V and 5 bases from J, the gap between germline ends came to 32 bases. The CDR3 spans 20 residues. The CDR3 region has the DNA TGTGCCAGTACCACCGGACGTTGGAGCCGAGGGAACGAGGGGAATGAAAAACTGTTTTTT. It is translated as CASTTGRWSRGNEGNEKLFF.

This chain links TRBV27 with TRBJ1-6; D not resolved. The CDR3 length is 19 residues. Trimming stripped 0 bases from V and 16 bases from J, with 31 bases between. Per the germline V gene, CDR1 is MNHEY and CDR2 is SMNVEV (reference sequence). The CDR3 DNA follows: TGTGCCAGCAGTTTATCGAATTCTTGGAGGACCCGATGGAGTTCACGACTCCACTTT. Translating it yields CASSLSNSWRTRWSSRLHF.

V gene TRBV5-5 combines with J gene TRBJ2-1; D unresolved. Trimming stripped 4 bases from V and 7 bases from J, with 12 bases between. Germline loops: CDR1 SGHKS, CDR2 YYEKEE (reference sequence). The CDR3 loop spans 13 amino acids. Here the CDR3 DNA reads TGTGCCAGCAGCCTAACCCCTGCAAATGAGCAGTTCTTC. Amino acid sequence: CASSLTPANEQFF.

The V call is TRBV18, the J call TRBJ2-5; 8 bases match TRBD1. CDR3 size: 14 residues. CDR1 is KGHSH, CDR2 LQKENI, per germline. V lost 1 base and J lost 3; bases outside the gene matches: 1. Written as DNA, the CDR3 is TGTGCCAGCTCACCACGGACAGGGAAAGAGACCCAGTACTTC. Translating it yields CASSPRTGKETQYF. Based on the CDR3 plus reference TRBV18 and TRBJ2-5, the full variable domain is NAGVMQNPRHLVRRRGQEARLRCSPMKGHSHVYWYRQLPEEGLKFMVYLQKENIIDESGMPKERFSAEFPKEGPSILRIQQVVRGDSAAYFCASSPRTGKETQYFGPGTRLLVL.

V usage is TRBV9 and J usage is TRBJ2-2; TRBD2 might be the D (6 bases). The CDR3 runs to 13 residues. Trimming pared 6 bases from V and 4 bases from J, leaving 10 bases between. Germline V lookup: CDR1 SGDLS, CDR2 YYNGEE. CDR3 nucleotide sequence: TGTGCCAGCATGGCGGGAATCACCGGGGAGCTGTTTTTT. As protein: CASMAGITGELFF.

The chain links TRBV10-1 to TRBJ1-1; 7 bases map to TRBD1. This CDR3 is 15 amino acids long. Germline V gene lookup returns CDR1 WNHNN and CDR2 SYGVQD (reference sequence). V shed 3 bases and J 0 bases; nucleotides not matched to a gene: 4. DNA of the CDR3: TGCGCCAGCAGTGATGGGACAGAGATGAACACTGAAGCTTTCTTT. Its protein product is CASSDGTEMNTEAFF.

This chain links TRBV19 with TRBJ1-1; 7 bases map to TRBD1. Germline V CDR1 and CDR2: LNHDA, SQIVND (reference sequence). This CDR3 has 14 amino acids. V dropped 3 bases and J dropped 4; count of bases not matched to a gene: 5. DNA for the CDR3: TGTGCCAGTAGTATCGATCAGGGGGTCACTGAAGCTTTCTTT. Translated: CASSIDQGVTEAFF.

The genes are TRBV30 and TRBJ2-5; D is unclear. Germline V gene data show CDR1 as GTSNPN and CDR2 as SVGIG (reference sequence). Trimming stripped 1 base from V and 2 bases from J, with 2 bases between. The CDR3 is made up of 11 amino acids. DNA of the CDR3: TGTGCCTGGAGTGGTCAAGAGACCCAGTACTTC. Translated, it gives CAWSGQETQYF.

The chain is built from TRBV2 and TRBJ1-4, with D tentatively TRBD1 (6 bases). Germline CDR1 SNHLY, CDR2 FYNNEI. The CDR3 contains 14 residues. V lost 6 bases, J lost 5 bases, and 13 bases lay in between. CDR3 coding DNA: TGTGCCAGCAGAGTAGGACAGCCCAATGAAAAACTGTTTTTT. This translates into CASRVGQPNEKLFF.

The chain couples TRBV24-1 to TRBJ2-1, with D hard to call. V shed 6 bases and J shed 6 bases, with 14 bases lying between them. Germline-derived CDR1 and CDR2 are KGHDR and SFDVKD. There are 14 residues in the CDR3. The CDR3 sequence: CATSLGLSFNEQFF. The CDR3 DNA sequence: TGTGCCACCAGTCTTGGATTAAGCTTCAATGAGCAGTTCTTC.

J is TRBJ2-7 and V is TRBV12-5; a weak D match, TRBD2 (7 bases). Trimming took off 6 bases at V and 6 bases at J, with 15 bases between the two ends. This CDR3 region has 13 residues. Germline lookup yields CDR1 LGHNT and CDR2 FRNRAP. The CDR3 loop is CASGGGVIGEQYF. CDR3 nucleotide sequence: TGTGCTAGTGGAGGGGGGGTAATAGGCGAGCAGTACTTC.

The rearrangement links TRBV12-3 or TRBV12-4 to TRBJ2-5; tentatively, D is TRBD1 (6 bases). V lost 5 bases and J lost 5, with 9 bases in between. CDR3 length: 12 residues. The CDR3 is CASSPQGETQYF. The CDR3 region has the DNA TGTGCCAGCAGTCCGCAGGGGGAGACCCAGTACTTC.